This TCR beta chain originates from a study of Ad26.COV2.S vaccination and SARS-CoV-2 variants. TCRdb's copy holds only in-frame clones and misses some; the assay was immunoSEQ multiplex PCR. The sample gives approximately 360,000 clones, roughly 80% of which show up once; around 7.3% is in the top ten. The treatment: around 19 received Ad26.COV2.S at low or high dose, single or two shots; several received placebo; per-sample allocation not given. Sampling was performed 63 days after the first vaccine or placebo injection. CDR1 is SEHNR and CDR2 is FQNEAQ in the germline V gene (reference sequence). This CDR3 contains 15 residues. V lost 5 bases, J lost 6 bases, and 19 bases lay in between.

This rearrangement joins TRBV7-9 to TRBJ1-1; the D gene is possibly TRBD1 (6 bases). This sequence was found in a person aged 18-60 years who received the Ad26.COV2.S COVID-19 vaccine or a placebo. Sequences were derived from peripheral blood, sampled in a trial of Ad26.COV2.S vaccine versus placebo. The CDR3 loop reads CASSPKGGEAPEAFF. CDR3 sequence (DNA): TGTGCCAGCAGCCCTAAGGGGGGCGAGGCCCCTGAAGCTTTCTTT.